One TCR beta chain is described in this entry. Per the original data handling: Amplification from reference gene primers served as the basis for estimated nucleated cell counts. The data were produced by immunoSEQ multiplex PCR, yet TCRdb's version contains in-frame clones alone and is incomplete. V, J and clone size were drawn from that table, and D and trimming were deduced from the DNA. The sample includes about half a million clones, 80% to 90% of them seen just once. This sample is drawn from a study of blood T cell repertoires in COVID-19. Background on the study: The cDNA or gDNA used as material had been derived from T cells, B-cell-depleted T cells, or PBMCs.

Participants were aged about 18 to 90 years from 20 to 30 US areas. V was clipped by 4 bases and J by 4 bases; unmatched bases: 9. The V gene's germline CDR1 is MRHNA and CDR2 SNTAGT. The CDR3 spans 15 residues. Input material: PBMCs or T cells enriched from blood (not recorded which). This receptor was identified in a woman in her fifties or sixties who had recovered from COVID-19. The V and J genes are TRBV6-4 and TRBJ2-7, with 8 bases aligning to TRBD1. CDR3 nucleotides: TGTGCCAGCAGTGTTGTGGCAGGGGGCGAGTACGAGCAGTACTTC. This translates into CASSVVAGGEYEQYF.